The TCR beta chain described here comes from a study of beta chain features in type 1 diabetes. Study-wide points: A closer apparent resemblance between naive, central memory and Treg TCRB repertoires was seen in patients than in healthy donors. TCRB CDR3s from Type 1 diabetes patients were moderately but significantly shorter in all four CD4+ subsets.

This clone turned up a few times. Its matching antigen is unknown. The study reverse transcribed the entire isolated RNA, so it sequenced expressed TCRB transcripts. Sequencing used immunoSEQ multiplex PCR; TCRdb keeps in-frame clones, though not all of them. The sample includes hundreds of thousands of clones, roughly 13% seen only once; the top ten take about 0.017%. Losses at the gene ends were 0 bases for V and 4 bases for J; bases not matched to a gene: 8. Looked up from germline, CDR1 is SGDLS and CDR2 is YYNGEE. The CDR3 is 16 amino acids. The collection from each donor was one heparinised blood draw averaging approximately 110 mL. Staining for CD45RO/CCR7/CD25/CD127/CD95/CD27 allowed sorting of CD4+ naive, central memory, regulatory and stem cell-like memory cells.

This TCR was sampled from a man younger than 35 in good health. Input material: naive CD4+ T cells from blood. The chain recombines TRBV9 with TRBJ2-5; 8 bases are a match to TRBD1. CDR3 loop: CASSVGGRGPSETQYF. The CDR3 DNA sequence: TGTGCCAGCAGCGTAGGGGGCAGGGGGCCGTCAGAGACCCAGTACTTC.